Each of the 20 T cell receptor beta chains below was sequenced from the same sample in a study of blood T cell repertoires in COVID-19. Some clones are missing from TCRdb's copy, which holds only in-frame ones; the method was immunoSEQ multiplex PCR. The sample yields 430,000 or so clones, about 88% seen once. The sample consisted of PBMCs or T cells enriched from blood (not recorded which). The origin of the receptors is a woman between 18 and 29 years old who had been exposed to COVID-19.

This clone was counted once. This sequence joins TRBV27 and TRBJ2-7; tentatively, D is TRBD1 (6 bases). The CDR3 is made up of 13 amino acids. Trimming shortened V by 6 bases and J by 0 bases, and 9 bases separated the two germline ends. Per the germline V gene, CDR1 is MNHEY and CDR2 is SMNVEV (reference sequence). The CDR3 is CASRGHVSYEQYF. CDR3 DNA: TGTGCCAGCAGGGGACACGTCTCCTACGAGCAGTACTTC.

V is TRBV10-3 and J is TRBJ2-2, with D possibly TRBD1 on 6 matching bases. Trimming stripped 11 bases from V and 7 bases from J, with 14 bases between. The CDR3 loop spans 12 amino acids. CDR1 is ENHRY and CDR2 is SYGVKD in the germline V gene. The CDR3 here is CASQGQGGELFF. For the CDR3, the DNA is TGTGCCTCTCAGGGGCAGGGCGGGGAGCTGTTTTTT.

This clone was seen a single time. The V call is TRBV7-9, the J call TRBJ1-1, with 11 nucleotides matching TRBD1. This CDR3 has 17 amino acids. The trim removed 4 bases at V and 0 bases at J, leaving 7 bases unmatched. The germline CDR1 and CDR2 sequences are SEHNR and FQNEAQ (reference sequence). The CDR3 nucleotides read TGTGCCAGCAGCTATCTCGGGACAGGGGGACTGAACACTGAAGCTTTCTTT. Translation gives CASSYLGTGGLNTEAFF.

V is TRBV27 and J is TRBJ2-7; D might be TRBD2 (6 bases). The CDR3 consists of 14 residues. CDR1 is MNHEY and CDR2 is SMNVEV in the germline V gene (reference sequence). The V and J ends lost 7 bases and 0 bases respectively, with 13 bases between them. CDR3: CASMVGLTSYEQYF. Here the CDR3 DNA reads TGTGCCAGCATGGTGGGACTCACCTCCTACGAGCAGTACTTC.

The chain employs TRBV5-1 and TRBJ1-3; weak D call: TRBD1 (5 bases). V gave up 1 base and J gave up 0 bases, with 11 bases separating them. Germline CDR1 is SGHRS and CDR2 is YFSETQ. There are 16 residues in the CDR3. DNA for the CDR3: TGCGCCAGCAGCTTGTGGGGCCAAGGCTCTGGAAACACCATATATTTT. It encodes CASSLWGQGSGNTIYF.

The chain joins TRBV30 to TRBJ2-7, with 9 bases aligning to TRBD1. After removal of 1 base from V and 10 bases from J, the junction contained 5 bases not matched to a gene. The CDR3 consists of 12 residues. Germline lookup yields CDR1 GTSNPN and CDR2 SVGIG (reference sequence). The CDR3 region is CAWSGTGGAQYF. The CDR3 DNA reads TGTGCCTGGAGTGGAACAGGGGGCGCTCAGTACTTC.

This clone occurred once. The chain combines TRBV19 with TRBJ1-1, with TRBD1 matching over 9 bases. Per the germline V gene, CDR1 is LNHDA and CDR2 is SQIVND (reference sequence). The CDR3 is 14 residues long. The trim removed 3 bases at V and 10 bases at J, leaving 9 bases unmatched. CDR3 in amino acids: CASSISGQGIPAFF. The CDR3 DNA sequence: TGTGCCAGTAGTATTTCCGGACAGGGGATTCCAGCTTTCTTT. Looking up the rest from reference TRBV19 and TRBJ1-1 gives the full variable domain: DGGITQSPKYLFRKEGQNVTLSCEQNLNHDAMYWYRQDPGQGLRLIYYSQIVNDFQKGDIAEGYSVSREKKESFPLTVTSAQKNPTAFYLCASSISGQGIPAFFGQGTRLTVV.

V usage is TRBV19 and J usage is TRBJ2-2; 11 nucleotides line up with TRBD2. CDR3 length equals 16 residues. V dropped 6 bases and J dropped 5; count of bases not matched to a gene: 8. CDR1 is LNHDA, CDR2 SQIVND, per germline (reference sequence). The CDR3 bases are TGTGCCAGTAGAAGACTAGCGGGACAACATACCGGGGAGCTGTTTTTT. This encodes CASRRLAGQHTGELFF.

V is TRBV5-1 and J is TRBJ1-2; 9 bases agree with TRBD1. V lost 4 bases to trimming and J lost 4 bases; unmatched junction nucleotides: 8. The CDR3 contains 15 residues. CDR1 is SGHRS, CDR2 YFSETQ, per germline. CDR3 loop: CASSTTGGAGYGYTF. For the CDR3, the DNA is TGCGCCAGCAGCACCACAGGGGGCGCGGGCTATGGCTACACCTTC.

CDR3 protein: CASSSINEVRAFF. For the CDR3, the DNA is TGTGCCAGCAGCTCGATTAACGAGGTCAGAGCTTTCTTT. The gene calls are TRBV5-8 and TRBJ1-1; D is unresolved. This CDR3 has 13 residues. The V gene's germline CDR1 is SGHTS and CDR2 YDEGEE. The germline V and J ends were trimmed by 3 bases and 10 bases, with 16 bases remaining between them.

V and J are TRBV28 and TRBJ2-2, with 8 bases fitting TRBD1. Germline assignment: CDR1 MDHEN and CDR2 SYDVKM. CDR3 size: 16 residues. J lost 5 bases, V lost 4 bases, and 9 bases had no gene match. The CDR3 DNA reads as TGTGCCAGCAGTTCAGGGGGCGGTCAGGGGACCGGGGAGCTGTTTTTT. Translated: CASSSGGGQGTGELFF. Full variable domain (missing parts from reference TRBV28 and TRBJ2-2): DVKVTQSSRYLVKRTGEKVFLECVQDMDHENMFWYRQDPGLGLRLIYFSYDVKMKEKGDIPEGYSVSREKKERFSLILESASTNQTSMYLCASSSGGGQGTGELFFGEGSRLTVL.

The V and J genes are TRBV28 and TRBJ1-2; 7 bases line up with TRBD1. V gave up 8 bases and J gave up 1 base; unmatched junction bases: 13. The CDR3 consists of 16 residues. Germline CDR1 is MDHEN and CDR2 is SYDVKM. For the CDR3, the DNA is TGTGCCAGCTATGGCCTGGGACAGCTACTTAACTATGGCTACACCTTC. Protein: CASYGLGQLLNYGYTF.

CDR3 in DNA: TGCGCCAGCAGCCCGCAGGGTGTGAGGACTGAAGCTTTCTTT. Translation: CASSPQGVRTEAFF. This sequence joins TRBV4-3 and TRBJ1-1, with D maybe TRBD1 (5 bases). With 4 bases removed from V and 5 bases from J, the gap between germline ends came to 14 bases. The CDR3 totals 14 residues. CDR1 and CDR2 from the germline V gene are LGHNA and YSLEER.

The genes are TRBV4-2 and TRBJ2-7; TRBD2 matches 8 bases. The ends lost 6 bases at V and 4 bases at J; junction bases unmatched: 8. The CDR3 loop spans 14 amino acids. CDR1 is LGHNA and CDR2 is YNFKEQ in the germline V gene. The CDR3 DNA sequence: TGTGCCAGCAGGGACTCTAGCGGGCCATACGAGCAGTACTTC. Translating gives CASRDSSGPYEQYF.

The gene calls are TRBV7-2 and TRBJ2-1; D remains ambiguous. The CDR3 length is 15 residues. Germline lookup yields CDR1 SGHTA and CDR2 FQGNSA. The V end lost 1 base, the J end lost 0 bases, and 7 bases lay between the germline ends. Here the CDR3 reads CASSLVASSYNEQFF. CDR3 coding DNA: TGTGCCAGCAGCTTAGTAGCTAGCTCCTACAATGAGCAGTTCTTC.

This clone has more than one count but fewer than ten. The V and J genes are TRBV7-3 and TRBJ1-6; tentatively, D is TRBD1 (6 bases). The CDR3 consists of 13 residues. Trimming shortened V by 5 bases and J by 10 bases, and 12 bases separated the two germline ends. Germline CDR1 reads SGHTA; CDR2 reads FQGTGA. The CDR3 protein is CASSVHRESPLHF. The CDR3 DNA reads TGTGCCAGCAGCGTACACAGGGAATCACCCCTCCACTTT.

This chain uses TRBV6-2 or TRBV6-3 with TRBJ2-7, with TRBD1 matching over 7 bases. The V gene end was trimmed by 4 bases and the J gene end by 6 bases; junction bases not matched to a gene: 6. CDR3 size: 13 residues. Germline CDR1 reads MNHEY; CDR2 reads SVGEGT. The CDR3 region has the DNA TGTGCCAGCAGTTCCCTGGACAGGCTCGAGCAGTACTTC. This encodes CASSSLDRLEQYF.

The CDR3 DNA reads TGTGCCAGCAGCTTTGTTTCGTCGGATGAAAAACTGTTTTTT. Translated: CASSFVSSDEKLFF. The J gene is TRBJ1-4, the V gene TRBV7-2; D remains ambiguous. V was clipped by 3 bases and J by 6 bases, with 11 bases between them. The germline V gene encodes CDR1 SGHTA and CDR2 FQGNSA. This CDR3 region has 14 residues.

This chain connects TRBV9 to TRBJ2-5; 10 bases map to TRBD2. The CDR3 extends over 17 amino acids. J lost 5 bases, V lost 0 bases, and 10 bases had no gene match. From germline, CDR1 is SGDLS and CDR2 YYNGEE. The chain's CDR3 is CASSVAASGGGGETQYF. CDR3 in DNA: TGTGCCAGCAGCGTAGCTGCTAGCGGGGGTGGAGGGGAGACCCAGTACTTC. Supplemented by reference TRBV9 and TRBJ2-5, the full variable domain reads DSGVTQTPKHLITATGQRVTLRCSPRSGDLSVYWYQQSLDQGLQFLIQYYNGEERAKGNILERFSAQQFPDLHSELNLSSLELGDSALYFCASSVAASGGGGETQYFGPGTRLLVL.

V is TRBV7-7 and J is TRBJ2-1, with 10 bases that match TRBD2. Germline V gene data show CDR1 as SSHAT and CDR2 as FNYEAQ (reference sequence). The CDR3 has 19 residues. J gave up 4 bases and V 2 bases, and 14 bases lay outside the gene matches. The CDR3 spells CASSLFLAGGPGPYNEQFF. The CDR3 bases are TGTGCCAGCAGCTTATTCTTAGCGGGAGGCCCCGGACCTTACAATGAGCAGTTCTTC.